This T cell receptor (beta chain) comes out of a study of blood T cell repertoires in COVID-19. Study context: T cells, B-cell-depleted T cells, or PBMCs supplied cDNA or gDNA.

The germline V gene has CDR1 LGHDT and CDR2 YNNKEL (reference sequence). The J segment lost 2 bases and the V segment lost 4 bases, leaving 3 bases of the junction unmatched. This CDR3 is built from 14 residues. Repertoires were generated with immunoSEQ multiplex PCR, while TCRdb's copy carries only in-frame clones and drops some. The table includes 280,000 or so clones, over 75% detected once. The chain links TRBV3-1 (or the pseudogene TRBV3-2) to TRBJ2-3, with 7 bases that match TRBD2. The source of this sequence is a man younger than 30 with active or convalescent COVID-19. Source material: peripheral blood. Written as DNA, the CDR3 is TGTGCCAGCAGCCCGGGGACTAACACAGATACGCAGTATTTT. Amino acid sequence: CASSPGTNTDTQYF.